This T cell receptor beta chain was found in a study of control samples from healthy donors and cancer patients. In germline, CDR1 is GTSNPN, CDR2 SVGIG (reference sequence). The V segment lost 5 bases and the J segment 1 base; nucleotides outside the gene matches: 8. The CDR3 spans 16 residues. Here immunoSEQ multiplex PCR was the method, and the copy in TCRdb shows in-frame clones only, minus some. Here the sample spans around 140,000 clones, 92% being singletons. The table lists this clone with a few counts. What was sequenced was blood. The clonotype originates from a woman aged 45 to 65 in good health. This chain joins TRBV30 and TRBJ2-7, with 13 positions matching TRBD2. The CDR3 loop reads CAWATPGLAGSYEQYF. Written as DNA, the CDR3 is TGTGCCTGGGCGACCCCGGGACTAGCGGGATCCTACGAGCAGTACTTC.